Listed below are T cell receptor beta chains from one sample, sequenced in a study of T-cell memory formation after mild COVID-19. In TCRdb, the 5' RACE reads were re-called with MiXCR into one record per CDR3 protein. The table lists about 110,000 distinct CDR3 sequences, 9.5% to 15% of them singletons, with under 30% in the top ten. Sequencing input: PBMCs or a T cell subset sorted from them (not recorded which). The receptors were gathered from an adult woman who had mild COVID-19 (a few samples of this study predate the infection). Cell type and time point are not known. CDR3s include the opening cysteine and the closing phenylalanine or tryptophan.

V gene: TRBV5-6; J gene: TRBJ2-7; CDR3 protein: CASSAGDRGPHYEQYF
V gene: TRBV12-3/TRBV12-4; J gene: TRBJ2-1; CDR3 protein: CASKGRPSYNEQFF
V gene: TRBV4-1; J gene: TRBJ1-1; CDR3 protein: CASSQDHGGGTEAFF
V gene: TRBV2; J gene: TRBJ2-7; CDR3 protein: CASTTGLLGEQYF
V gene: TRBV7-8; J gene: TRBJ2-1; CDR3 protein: CASSRSLLGYNEQFF
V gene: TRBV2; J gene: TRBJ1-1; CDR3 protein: CASSFHNRGSGTEAFF
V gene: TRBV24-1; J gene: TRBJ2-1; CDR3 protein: CATSRGGANEQFF
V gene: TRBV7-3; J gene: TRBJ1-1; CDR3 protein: CASSLDVGNTEAFF
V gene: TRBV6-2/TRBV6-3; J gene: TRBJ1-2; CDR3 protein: CASARGADYGYTF
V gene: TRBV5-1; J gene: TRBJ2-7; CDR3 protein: CASGRQGYEQYF
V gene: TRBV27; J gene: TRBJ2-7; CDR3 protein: CASGTHDYEQYF
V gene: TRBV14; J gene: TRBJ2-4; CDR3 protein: CASSQFGTGRNIQYF
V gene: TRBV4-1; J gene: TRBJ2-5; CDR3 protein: CASSHPGGWETQYF
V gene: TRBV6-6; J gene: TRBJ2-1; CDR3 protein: CASSSRQARGPEQFF
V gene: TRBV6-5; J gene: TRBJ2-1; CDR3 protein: CASSYGQGIGNEQFF
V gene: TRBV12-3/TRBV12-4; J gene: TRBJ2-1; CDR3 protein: CASGNDREDNEQFF
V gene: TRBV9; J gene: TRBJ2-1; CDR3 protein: CASSGIELFF
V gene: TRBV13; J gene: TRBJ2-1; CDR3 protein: CASSAGQGFYNEQFF